This entry lists 26 T cell receptor beta chains sequenced from one sample in a study of memory CD4+ T cells and cytomegalovirus serostatus (dated by TCRdb to between 2018 and 2021). Single viable CD3+CD4+CD8-CD45RO+ cells were sorted as memory CD4+ T cells on a FACSAria II. Library preparation employed the immunoSEQ multiplex PCR assay. The source is immuneACCESS, and TCRdb retained only in-frame sequences with V and J called. Part of the clones is not carried over; for the studies checked, unresolved V genes explain less than half of this, and the remainder is unexplained. For this sample the table gives approximately 23,000 clones, of which about 71% were detected only once. The ten largest clones represent 1% of the sample. Sequencing was performed on memory CD4+ T cells from blood. The receptors originated from an adult in good health and CMV-seronegative.

This clone was detected a few times. The chain uses TRBV5-1 and TRBJ1-5; TRBD1 matches at 7 bases. CDR1 and CDR2 from the germline V gene are SGHRS and YFSETQ. The CDR3 has 15 amino acids. Trimming took 0 bases from V and 7 from J; bases not matched to a gene: 7. CDR3 sequence reads: CASSLGTGEYQPQHF. CDR3 nucleotides: TGCGCCAGCAGCTTGGGGACAGGAGAGTACCAGCCCCAGCATTTT.

The rearrangement links TRBV19 to TRBJ1-5, with D uncertain. This CDR3 is built from 14 residues. The V end lost 6 bases, the J end lost 0 bases, and 9 bases lay between the germline ends. Per the germline V gene, CDR1 is LNHDA and CDR2 is SQIVND (reference sequence). CDR3 amino acids: CASRVGISNQPQHF. The CDR3 nucleotides are TGTGCCAGTAGGGTGGGTATTAGCAATCAGCCCCAGCATTTT.

The gene calls are TRBV9 and TRBJ2-7, with D unclear. The CDR3 loop spans 14 amino acids. Between the trimmed V and J ends, which lost 0 bases and 0 bases, there was a span of 7 bases. Per the germline V gene, CDR1 is SGDLS and CDR2 is YYNGEE. The CDR3 sequence: CASSVDVHSYEQYF. CDR3 sequence (DNA): TGTGCCAGCAGCGTAGATGTCCACTCCTACGAGCAGTACTTC.

The gene calls are TRBV19 and TRBJ1-1; D call uncertain. The CDR3 spans 13 residues. The germline V and J ends were trimmed by 7 bases and 4 bases, with 13 bases remaining between them. Germline V gives CDR1 LNHDA, CDR2 SQIVND (reference sequence). DNA of the CDR3: TGTGCCAGTATTGACACATTTGGCACTGAAGCTTTCTTT. Translated: CASIDTFGTEAFF.

This clone was observed a handful of times. The rearrangement joins TRBV6-6 to TRBJ1-5, with D unresolved. Per the germline V gene, CDR1 is MNHNY and CDR2 is SVGAGI (reference sequence). The V end was cut by 6 bases, the J end by 1 base, with 4 bases between. CDR3 size: 12 residues. CDR3 DNA sequence: TGTGCCAGCAGCGCAAGCAATCAGCCCCAGCATTTT. Protein product: CASSASNQPQHF.

The chain uses TRBV7-2 and TRBJ2-5; D tentatively fits TRBD1 or TRBD2 (6 bases each). V lost 4 bases to trimming and J lost 9 bases, with 18 bases between them. CDR1 is SGHTA, CDR2 FQGNSA, per germline. CDR3 length: 14 residues. CDR3: CASSSGDSKASQYF. In DNA form, the CDR3 reads TGTGCCAGCAGCTCAGGGGACTCGAAAGCCTCCCAGTACTTC. The full variable domain, completed using reference TRBV7-2 and TRBJ2-5, is GAGVSQSPSNKVTEKGKDVELRCDPISGHTALYWYRQSLGQGLEFLIYFQGNSAPDKSGLPSDRFSAERTGGSVSTLTIQRTQQEDSAVYLCASSSGDSKASQYFGPGTRLLVL.

The J gene is TRBJ2-3, the V gene TRBV5-4; D possibly corresponds to TRBD1 (6 bases). Germline-derived CDR1 and CDR2 are SGHNT and YYREEE (reference sequence). This CDR3 spans 13 amino acids. Trimming removed 0 bases at V and 5 bases at J, with 7 bases between. The CDR3 DNA reads TGTGCCAGCAGCTTGGTAGGGGGAGATACGCAGTATTTT. Protein: CASSLVGGDTQYF. The whole variable domain, filled in from reference TRBV5-4 and TRBJ2-3, reads ETGVTQSPTHLIKTRGQQVTLRCSSQSGHNTVSWYQQALGQGPQFIFQYYREEENGRGNFPPRFSGLQFPNYSSELNVNALELDDSALYLCASSLVGGDTQYFGPGTRLTVL.

The chain joins TRBV27 to TRBJ1-1; D not resolved. The CDR3 has 13 residues. V dropped 7 bases and J dropped 3 bases, with 12 bases sitting between them. Germline CDR1 and CDR2: MNHEY and SMNVEV (reference sequence). CDR3 amino acids: CASTKELDTEAFF. The DNA for the CDR3 is TGTGCCAGCACCAAGGAGTTGGACACTGAAGCTTTCTTT.

A single count supports this clone. The gene calls are TRBV28 and TRBJ1-2, with D possibly matching TRBD1 (6 bases). The CDR3 covers 14 residues. The germline V gene has CDR1 MDHEN and CDR2 SYDVKM. V lost 5 bases to trimming and J lost 6 bases, with 16 bases between them. CDR3 sequence reads: CASSPQGLSNGYTF. The CDR3 DNA follows: TGTGCCAGCAGTCCCCAGGGGTTAAGTAATGGCTACACCTTC.

In its sample, this clone was seen a few times. This sequence joins TRBV5-5 and TRBJ2-3, with D maybe TRBD2 (7 bases). The CDR3 runs to 17 residues. Germline values: CDR1 SGHKS, CDR2 YYEKEE (reference sequence). The germline V and J ends were trimmed by 7 bases and 2 bases, with 23 bases remaining between them. In DNA, the CDR3 is TGTGCCAGCCTAGACAGAGGGGGAGGGAAATACACAGATACGCAGTATTTT. It encodes CASLDRGGGKYTDTQYF.

Here the CDR3 reads CASSLRSTGGTDTQYF. CDR3 DNA: TGTGCCAGCAGCTTGCGTAGTACAGGGGGCACAGATACGCAGTATTTT. The chain links TRBV5-6 to TRBJ2-3, with 7 bases that match TRBD1. With 1 base clipped from V and 1 base from J, the junction kept 6 bases outside the gene matches. The CDR3 consists of 16 residues. Germline CDR1 is SGHDT and CDR2 is YYEEEE. Filled out from reference TRBV5-6 and TRBJ2-3, the complete variable domain reads DAGVTQSPTHLIKTRGQQVTLRCSPKSGHDTVSWYQQALGQGPQFIFQYYEEEERQRGNFPDRFSGHQFPNYSSELNVNALLLGDSALYLCASSLRSTGGTDTQYFGPGTRLTVL.

This sequence joins TRBV19 and TRBJ2-5; D perhaps matches TRBD2 (6 bases). Trimming pared 0 bases from V and 5 bases from J, leaving 13 bases between. The germline V gene encodes CDR1 LNHDA and CDR2 SQIVND (reference sequence). CDR3 length equals 15 residues. CDR3 loop: CASSIEGGSWETQYF. The CDR3 bases are TGTGCCAGTAGTATAGAGGGGGGTTCGTGGGAGACCCAGTACTTC.

This rearrangement joins TRBV27 to TRBJ2-7, with no clear D. The CDR3 spans 15 residues. V was trimmed by 3 bases and J by 6 bases, leaving 18 bases between them. CDR1 is MNHEY and CDR2 is SMNVEV in the germline V gene (reference sequence). The CDR3 here is CASSLRWNLASEQYF. The DNA for the CDR3 is TGTGCCAGCAGTTTGCGGTGGAACTTAGCCTCCGAGCAGTACTTC.

The chain carries TRBV7-6 and TRBJ1-1; 7 bases fit TRBD1. This CDR3 is 16 amino acids long. CDR1 and CDR2 (germline): SGHVS, FNYEAQ. With V trimmed by 4 bases and J by 0 bases, 8 bases remained unmatched. The CDR3 DNA reads TGTGCCAGCAGCTCCCTCAGGGGGGGCCTGAACACTGAAGCTTTCTTT. Amino acid sequence: CASSSLRGGLNTEAFF. Full variable domain (outside the CDR3, taken from reference TRBV7-6 and TRBJ1-1): GAGVSQSPRYKVTKRGQDVALRCDPISGHVSLYWYRQALGQGPEFLTYFNYEAQQDKSGLPNDRFSAERPEGSISTLTIQRTEQRDSAMYRCASSSLRGGLNTEAFFGQGTRLTVV.

The rearrangement links TRBV7-2 to TRBJ2-5; D remains unclear. The V end was cut by 1 base, the J end by 4 bases, with 10 bases between. This CDR3 contains 14 residues. Germline CDR1 reads SGHTA; CDR2 reads FQGNSA. Written as DNA, the CDR3 is TGTGCCAGCAGCTTAGGATTGGGTAGAGAGACCCAGTACTTC. It encodes CASSLGLGRETQYF.

The CDR3 loop is CASSLYSGGQWNEQFF. The CDR3 DNA follows: TGTGCCAGCAGTTTGTATAGCGGGGGGCAATGGAATGAGCAGTTCTTC. The rearrangement links TRBV27 to TRBJ2-1, with 10 bases that match TRBD2. Germline V CDR1 and CDR2: MNHEY, SMNVEV (reference sequence). The CDR3 is 16 residues long. V was pared by 3 bases and J by 7 bases, with 9 bases of the junction left unmatched.

V gene TRBV18 combines with J gene TRBJ1-3, with no clear D. Germline V gives CDR1 KGHSH, CDR2 LQKENI. The CDR3 has 14 residues. The V end lost 3 bases, the J end lost 1 base, and 7 bases lay between the germline ends. The CDR3 DNA reads TGTGCCAGCTCACCCAATGGGTCTGGAAACACCATATATTTT. It yields the protein CASSPNGSGNTIYF.

The gene calls are TRBV7-8 and TRBJ1-2, with TRBD1 matching over 9 bases. Germline loops: CDR1 SGHVS, CDR2 FQNEAQ. The CDR3 loop spans 13 amino acids. This chain's CDR3 is CAGRGQGSGGYTF. CDR3 sequence (DNA): TGTGCGGGGCGGGGACAGGGTTCGGGCGGCTACACCTTC.

This clone was picked up a small number of times. The gene calls are TRBV7-2 and TRBJ1-2; 9 nucleotides agree with TRBD1. CDR1 is SGHTA, CDR2 FQGNSA, per germline. The CDR3 is 14 amino acids. Trimming at V came to 5 bases and at J to 7 bases, leaving 8 bases not matched to a gene. The CDR3 spells CASSLGQGEGGYTF. CDR3 in DNA: TGTGCCAGCAGCCTGGGACAGGGAGAGGGTGGCTACACCTTC.

CDR3 loop: CAISGGQPYNEQFF. The CDR3 DNA reads TGTGCCATCAGTGGGGGACAGCCATACAATGAGCAGTTCTTC. The genes are TRBV10-3 and TRBJ2-1, with 7 bases identical to TRBD1. The trim removed 4 bases at V and 4 bases at J, leaving 4 bases unmatched. This CDR3 comprises 14 residues. Per germline, CDR1 ENHRY and CDR2 SYGVKD.

The V call is TRBV25-1, the J call TRBJ2-5; TRBD1 matches at 7 bases. Germline V lookup: CDR1 MGHDK, CDR2 SYGVNS. V lost 6 bases and J lost 0; bases outside the gene matches: 4. The CDR3 has 14 residues. The CDR3 DNA reads as TGTGCCAGCAGCGTACAGGGGAACCAAGAGACCCAGTACTTC. Its translation is CASSVQGNQETQYF.

In this sample, this clone turned up a few times. The chain is built from TRBV15 and TRBJ1-4; 10 nucleotides match TRBD1. There are 16 residues in the CDR3. Germline values: CDR1 LNHNV, CDR2 YYDKDF (reference sequence). With V trimmed by 2 bases and J by 4 bases, 4 bases remained unmatched. The CDR3 protein is CATSRRGTGDNEKLFF. The CDR3 DNA sequence: TGTGCCACCAGCAGAAGGGGGACAGGGGATAATGAAAAACTGTTTTTT.

The chain is built from TRBV7-9 and TRBJ1-1, with 7 bases matching TRBD1. The CDR3 is made up of 14 amino acids. Germline CDR1 is SEHNR and CDR2 is FQNEAQ (reference sequence). Germline trimming cut 5 bases from V and 7 bases from J; bases unmatched to any gene: 10. The CDR3 region is CASSSSYRGGEAFF. The CDR3 DNA follows: TGTGCCAGCAGCAGTTCTTACAGGGGAGGTGAAGCTTTCTTT.

The J gene is TRBJ1-1, the V gene TRBV7-9; D is possibly TRBD1 (6 bases). The V and J ends lost 0 bases and 1 base respectively, with 9 bases between them. The CDR3 runs to 15 residues. Per germline, CDR1 SEHNR and CDR2 FQNEAQ (reference sequence). The CDR3 region has the DNA TGTGCCAGCAGCTTAGCCCACAGGGAGAACACTGAAGCTTTCTTT. Amino acids: CASSLAHRENTEAFF.

A single count supports this clone. V and J are TRBV18 and TRBJ2-7; D is ambiguous. Germline V gives CDR1 KGHSH, CDR2 LQKENI. V shed 2 bases and J shed 3 bases, with 5 bases lying between them. CDR3 size: 12 residues. CDR3 bases: TGTGCCAGCTCACCAGCAGGCTACGAGCAGTACTTC. Encoded protein: CASSPAGYEQYF.

The DNA of the CDR3 is TGTGCCAGTAGTGGCCCACCGCAGAACACCGGGGAGCTGTTTTTT. Its translation: CASSGPPQNTGELFF. The rearrangement links TRBV19 to TRBJ2-2, with no clear D. The ends were cut back, 5 bases at V and 1 base at J, with 11 bases in the middle. The CDR3 sequence is 15 residues long. Germline CDR1 and CDR2: LNHDA and SQIVND (reference sequence).